This TCR beta chain was identified in a study of metastatic and nonmetastatic thyroid tumors. TCRdb re-processed the PCR reads through MiXCR. The sample has about 33,000 clones; approximately 15% are singletons. Germline V gene lookup returns CDR1 DFQATT and CDR2 SNEGSKA (reference sequence). Deletions cut 5 bases from V and 7 bases from J, with 17 bases between. The CDR3 sequence is 14 residues long. At least ten counts were recorded for this clone. Until they underwent thyroid surgery, no patient had received any treatment. The sequence was obtained from a female donor with papillary thyroid cancer or a benign thyroid nodule (not recorded which). Some clones in this sample may be carry-over from other donors' samples. The chain couples TRBV20-1 to TRBJ1-4, with a weak D call TRBD1 (6 bases). The sequenced sample consisted of blood. In nucleotides, the CDR3 is TGCAGTGCTGAAACAGGGTCTCTGCGTGAAAAACTGTTTTTT. Its translation is CSAETGSLREKLFF.